What follows are 22 T cell receptor beta chains derived from one specimen sequenced in a study of cytomegalovirus exposure and HLA in healthy donors. Both 60 Vbeta primers and 13 Jbeta primers went into the PCR. The assay was immunoSEQ multiplex PCR, and TCRdb's table has in-frame clones only and misses some. The sample lists around 180,000 clones, roughly 81% occurring once. Sequencing input: PBMCs. The receptors stem from a girl aged 5-17 years in good health and CMV-seropositive.

This rearrangement joins TRBV5-1 to TRBJ1-1; weak D call: TRBD1 (6 bases). Germline CDR1 is SGHRS and CDR2 is YFSETQ. V gave up 3 bases and J gave up 5 bases, with 20 bases separating them. The CDR3 contains 16 residues. DNA of the CDR3: TGCGCCAGCAGCTCAAATTCACAGGGAAGGGGAACTGAAGCTTTCTTT. Translating gives CASSSNSQGRGTEAFF.

This chain joins TRBV15 and TRBJ2-4; tentative D call: TRBD2 (5 bases). The CDR3 totals 16 residues. CDR1 is LNHNV and CDR2 is YYDKDF in the germline V gene (reference sequence). V shed 0 bases and J shed 1 base, with 10 bases lying between them. The CDR3 sequence is CATSRDEGAAKNIQYF. CDR3 sequence (DNA): TGTGCCACCAGCAGAGATGAGGGTGCGGCCAAAAACATTCAGTACTTC. Based on the CDR3 plus reference TRBV15 and TRBJ2-4, the full variable domain is DAMVIQNPRYQVTQFGKPVTLSCSQTLNHNVMYWYQQKSSQAPKLLFHYYDKDFNNEADTPDNFQSRRPNTSFCFLDIRSPGLGDTAMYLCATSRDEGAAKNIQYFGAGTRLSVL.

The CDR3 nucleotides read TGTGCCAGCAGCTTAGGGGGAGGTGGGGCCAACGTCCTGACTTTC. Its translation is CASSLGGGGANVLTF. V and J are TRBV7-3 and TRBJ2-6, with D maybe TRBD2 (6 bases). Per germline, CDR1 SGHTA and CDR2 FQGTGA. V lost 2 bases, J lost 3 bases, and 8 bases lay in between. This CDR3 has 15 amino acids.

The V call is TRBV9, the J call TRBJ2-5; D not certain. This CDR3 region has 14 residues. Germline V gene sequence: CDR1 SGDLS, CDR2 YYNGEE. V gave up 4 bases and J gave up 0 bases, with 10 bases separating them. CDR3 bases: TGTGCCAGCAGCAGGAGTCCAGACCAAGAGACCCAGTACTTC. Translated: CASSRSPDQETQYF.

The V call is TRBV27, the J call TRBJ2-7; TRBD1 aligns across 7 bases. Germline V gene sequence: CDR1 MNHEY, CDR2 SMNVEV (reference sequence). Unmatched junction bases numbered 7, after V lost 6 bases and J lost 2 bases. This CDR3 region has 14 residues. CDR3 nucleotides: TGTGCCAGCAGGGGAAGACAGGGACCCTACGAGCAGTACTTC. It translates to CASRGRQGPYEQYF.

V is TRBV10-1 and J is TRBJ2-5; tentatively, D is TRBD1 (6 bases). Between the trimmed V and J ends, which lost 0 bases and 5 bases, there was a span of 13 bases. There are 15 residues in the CDR3. From germline, CDR1 is WNHNN and CDR2 SYGVQD (reference sequence). CDR3 in DNA: TGCGCCAGCAGTGAGTCGAGAAACCAGGGGGAGACCCAGTACTTC. Residues: CASSESRNQGETQYF.

The chain is built from TRBV27 and TRBJ1-1, with a weak D call TRBD1 (6 bases). The CDR3 length is 16 residues. Germline V gene lookup returns CDR1 MNHEY and CDR2 SMNVEV (reference sequence). Trimming removed 3 bases at V and 3 bases at J, with 17 bases between. The CDR3 nucleotides read TGTGCCAGCAGTTTCTCTGGGGGGGCGCTTGACACTGAAGCTTTCTTT. It is translated as CASSFSGGALDTEAFF.

This clone was seen a handful of times. CDR3 loop: CASSDRSPNQPQHF. CDR3 bases: TGTGCCAGCAGCGATAGAAGCCCCAATCAGCCCCAGCATTTT. The chain employs TRBV6-1 and TRBJ1-5; D gene unclear. V was cut by 6 bases and J by 3 bases, with 12 bases left in between. CDR1 and CDR2 (germline): MNHNS, SASEGT. The CDR3 runs 14 residues.

This rearrangement joins TRBV2 to TRBJ2-7, with a tentative D call TRBD2 (5 bases). Germline values: CDR1 SNHLY, CDR2 FYNNEI. The V end was cut by 6 bases, the J end by 5 bases, with 17 bases between. The length of the CDR3 is 14 residues. The CDR3 DNA follows: TGTGCCAGCAGCCCGGAAGCTAGCTCTCACGAGCAGTACTTC. Its translation: CASSPEASSHEQYF.

The chain is built from TRBV29-1 and TRBJ2-1; possible D gene TRBD1, 6 bases. The CDR3 spans 14 residues. CDR1 is SQVTM, CDR2 ANQGSEA, per germline. The V and J ends lost 3 bases and 4 bases respectively, with 13 bases between them. CDR3 protein: CSVDGQPLYNEQFF. CDR3 DNA sequence: TGCAGCGTTGATGGACAGCCTTTGTACAATGAGCAGTTCTTC.

V is TRBV19 and J is TRBJ2-5; TRBD2 is a possible D gene (6 bases). Trimming took off 1 base at V and 3 bases at J, with 9 bases between the two ends. The CDR3 totals 14 residues. Germline CDR1 and CDR2: LNHDA and SQIVND (reference sequence). Here the CDR3 reads CASSIVGGEETQYF. CDR3 nucleotide sequence: TGTGCCAGTAGTATAGTCGGCGGGGAAGAGACCCAGTACTTC.

The chain uses TRBV5-1 and TRBJ1-2; D uncertain. The CDR3 has 14 residues. Germline CDR1 reads SGHRS; CDR2 reads YFSETQ. The V and J ends lost 0 bases and 3 bases respectively, with 9 bases between them. The CDR3 sequence is CASSLGHRDYGYTF. CDR3 DNA sequence: TGCGCCAGCAGCTTGGGTCACAGAGACTATGGCTACACCTTC.

The chain recombines TRBV5-6 with TRBJ1-2; tentative D call: TRBD1 (6 bases). CDR3 length: 14 amino acids. The V and J ends lost 2 bases and 4 bases respectively, with 12 bases between them. The germline V gene has CDR1 SGHDT and CDR2 YYEEEE. CDR3 amino acids: CASSLGQPGYGYTF. For the CDR3, the DNA is TGTGCCAGCAGCTTAGGACAGCCTGGCTATGGCTACACCTTC.

This clone has just a few counts. The chain employs TRBV11-3 and TRBJ2-7; tentative D call: TRBD1 (6 bases). The V end was cut by 5 bases, the J end by 3 bases, with 11 bases between. This CDR3 has 13 residues. Germline V CDR1 and CDR2: SGHNT, YENEEA. CDR3 residues: CASSAGQHYEQYF. CDR3 in DNA: TGTGCCAGCAGCGCCGGACAGCACTACGAGCAGTACTTC.

The rearrangement uses TRBV29-1 and TRBJ1-2, with D hard to call. The CDR3 spans 11 residues. V was shortened by 4 bases and J by 8 bases, with 11 bases between the two germline ends. Germline assignment: CDR1 SQVTM and CDR2 ANQGSEA. In DNA, the CDR3 is TGCAGCGTTGCCAGGCCCTTGGGCTACACCTTC. Translated, it gives CSVARPLGYTF.

This clone was seen once. This chain joins TRBV11-1 and TRBJ2-5; D perhaps matches TRBD2 (6 bases). Germline CDR1 reads SGHAT; CDR2 reads FQDESV (reference sequence). The CDR3 covers 14 residues. Trimming pared 1 base from V and 2 bases from J, leaving 8 bases between. CDR3 in amino acids: CASSLVRGQETQYF. The CDR3 nucleotides read TGTGCCAGCAGCTTAGTACGGGGGCAAGAGACCCAGTACTTC.

The chain uses TRBV5-8 and TRBJ2-7, with TRBD2 identical over 7 bases. This CDR3 comprises 15 residues. Germline loops: CDR1 SGHTS, CDR2 YDEGEE. With 1 base clipped from V and 6 bases from J, the junction kept 10 bases outside the gene matches. The CDR3 region is CASSLRAGWGREQYF. In nucleotides, the CDR3 is TGTGCCAGCAGCTTGAGAGCGGGGTGGGGTCGCGAGCAGTACTTC.

The CDR3 sequence is CASRLDRRYGYTF. The CDR3 DNA follows: TGTGCCAGCAGGCTTGACAGGCGCTATGGCTACACCTTC. The V and J genes are TRBV27 and TRBJ1-2, with D possibly being TRBD1 (6 bases). Germline V gene lookup returns CDR1 MNHEY and CDR2 SMNVEV (reference sequence). This CDR3 spans 13 amino acids. The ends were cut back, 6 bases at V and 4 bases at J, with 12 bases in the middle.

The chain carries TRBV12-5 and TRBJ1-6, with D perhaps TRBD1 (5 bases). This CDR3 comprises 15 residues. Germline CDR1 reads LGHNT; CDR2 reads FRNRAP. V gave up 4 bases and J gave up 5 bases, with 12 bases separating them. CDR3: CASGSSSGNNSPLHF. As DNA, the CDR3 is TGTGCTAGTGGTTCCTCCTCAGGGAATAATTCACCCCTCCACTTT.

In this sample, this clone turned up a few times. V gene TRBV6-5 combines with J gene TRBJ1-5; D uncertain. V shed 7 bases and J shed 6 bases, with 19 bases lying between them. The CDR3 extends over 15 amino acids. Germline V gene data show CDR1 as MNHEY and CDR2 as SVGAGI. CDR3 DNA sequence: TGTGCCAGCATGCCAGTCCCCGCCGGGTCTCAGCCCCAGCATTTT. Protein: CASMPVPAGSQPQHF.

The J gene is TRBJ1-5, the V gene TRBV6-4, with TRBD1 as a possible D gene (5 bases). Per germline, CDR1 MRHNA and CDR2 SNTAGT. Trimming shortened V by 2 bases and J by 2 bases, and 7 bases separated the two germline ends. The CDR3 runs 14 residues. The CDR3 sequence is CASSDIGGNQPQHF. CDR3 nucleotides: TGTGCCAGCAGTGACATAGGGGGCAATCAGCCCCAGCATTTT.

This sequence joins TRBV25-1 and TRBJ1-1; maybe TRBD1 (5 bases). Germline CDR1 is MGHDK and CDR2 is SYGVNS. The CDR3 length is 14 residues. V dropped 5 bases and J dropped 0 bases, with 10 bases sitting between them. The chain's CDR3 is CASSSPRVNTEAFF. The DNA of the CDR3 is TGTGCCAGCAGTTCGCCCAGGGTGAACACTGAAGCTTTCTTT.